The 8 T cell receptor beta chains given below trace back to one sample, sequenced in a study of blood T cell repertoires in COVID-19. Clones were read by immunoSEQ multiplex PCR, and TCRdb kept only the in-frame ones, dropping some. The repertoire consists of under 80,000 clones, with approximately 92% occurring once and the leading ten covering 5.5% to 6%. The material sequenced was peripheral blood. These receptors all come from a human donor in a cohort sampled during active COVID-19.

The chain combines TRBV6-5 with TRBJ2-2; TRBD2 might be the D (6 bases). Germline-derived CDR1 and CDR2 are MNHEY and SVGAGI. This CDR3 is built from 14 residues. V lost 7 bases, J lost 5 bases, and 14 bases lay in between. The DNA for the CDR3 is TGTGCCAGCACCCACCCTCGGGGGACCGGGGAGCTGTTTTTT. This gives the protein CASTHPRGTGELFF.

V is TRBV4-1 and J is TRBJ2-1; 7 nucleotides match TRBD1. Trimming at V came to 3 bases and at J to 8 bases, leaving 4 bases not matched to a gene. The length of the CDR3 is 13 residues. Per the germline V gene, CDR1 is MGHRA and CDR2 is YSYEKL. CDR3: CASSHRQGYEQFF. DNA for the CDR3: TGCGCCAGCAGCCATCGACAGGGTTATGAGCAGTTCTTC.

This clone was observed a single time. The CDR3 region is CASSLDNNQPQHF. For the CDR3, the DNA is TGCGCCAGCAGCCTGGACAACAATCAGCCCCAGCATTTT. The J gene is TRBJ1-5, the V gene TRBV5-1, with D perhaps matching TRBD1 (5 bases). Trimming cost V 4 bases and J 3 bases, with 8 bases left between them. Germline values: CDR1 SGHRS, CDR2 YFSETQ. The CDR3 spans 13 residues.

There are a few counts of this clone. J is TRBJ2-1 and V is TRBV2; 8 positions agree with TRBD2. Looked up from germline, CDR1 is SNHLY and CDR2 is FYNNEI. The CDR3 length is 17 residues. Unmatched junction bases numbered 22, after V lost 11 bases and J lost 7 bases. CDR3 residues: CAGNPILGGGRRNEQFF. In DNA, the CDR3 is TGTGCCGGCAATCCAATTTTGGGTGGCGGGAGGCGGAATGAGCAGTTCTTC.

V is TRBV7-3 and J is TRBJ2-7, with 9 bases that match TRBD2. The junction had 14 bases not matched to a gene; V was cut back by 2 bases and J by 3 bases. Germline assignment: CDR1 SGHTA and CDR2 FQGTGA. This CDR3 region has 18 residues. This CDR3 reads CASSLGPSGTLSLYEQYF. The CDR3 region has the DNA TGTGCCAGCAGCTTAGGGCCTAGCGGGACCTTATCCCTCTACGAGCAGTACTTC.

The chain combines TRBV27 with TRBJ2-7; 8 positions agree with TRBD2. V dropped 5 bases and J dropped 7; count of bases not matched to a gene: 13. The CDR3 runs 15 residues. CDR1 MNHEY and CDR2 SMNVEV come from the germline V gene (reference sequence). CDR3 region: CASSPYGGDPFEQYF. In DNA form, the CDR3 reads TGTGCCAGCAGTCCCTACGGGGGGGATCCTTTTGAGCAGTACTTC.

The chain carries TRBV7-9 and TRBJ2-2, with D tentatively TRBD1 (6 bases). From germline, CDR1 is SEHNR and CDR2 FQNEAQ (reference sequence). Trimming took 5 bases from V and 4 from J, leaving 11 bases between them. The CDR3 loop spans 14 amino acids. The CDR3 coding sequence is TGTGCCAGCAGCGGTCAGGGGTTCACCGGGGAGCTGTTTTTT. Translated: CASSGQGFTGELFF.

The V gene is TRBV27, the J gene TRBJ2-4, with D possibly matching TRBD2 (5 bases). The V end was cut by 2 bases, the J end by 3 bases, with 23 bases between. The CDR3 consists of 19 residues. The germline V gene encodes CDR1 MNHEY and CDR2 SMNVEV (reference sequence). The CDR3 sequence is CASSLNTPNGVTGKNIQYF. The DNA of the CDR3 is TGTGCCAGCAGTTTAAATACTCCGAACGGGGTAACGGGCAAAAACATTCAGTACTTC.